These 27 T cell receptor beta chains were sequenced from one sample in a study of CD8 T cells in ankylosing spondylitis. TCRdb reprocessed the 5' RACE reads via MiXCR and lists one record per CDR3 protein. This sample has around 330,000 distinct CDR3 sequences, with under 14% found just once. The sample consisted of blood, either unsorted or a sorted T cell fraction (not recorded which). These receptors came from a female donor with ankylosing spondylitis or in good health (not recorded which).

This clonotype was observed at least ten times. J is TRBJ2-1 and V is TRBV12-3 or TRBV12-4; possible D gene TRBD2, 7 bases. CDR3 length equals 14 residues. Trimming stripped 3 bases from V and 5 bases from J, with 11 bases between. The CDR3 is CASSLSGTNNEQFF. The CDR3 coding sequence is TGTGCCAGCAGTTTGAGCGGGACAAACAATGAGCAGTTCTTC.

The rearrangement links TRBV20-1 to TRBJ2-7; TRBD1 matches at 7 bases. This CDR3 region has 14 residues. From germline, CDR1 is DFQATT and CDR2 SNEGSKA (reference sequence). The V gene end was trimmed by 1 base and the J gene end by 3 bases; junction bases not matched to a gene: 6. CDR3 loop: CSARGYRGSYEQYF. CDR3 bases: TGCAGTGCTAGAGGATACAGGGGAAGCTACGAGCAGTACTTC.

This clonotype occurred many times. The rearrangement links TRBV5-1 to TRBJ1-4, with a weak D call TRBD1 (5 bases). The CDR3 has 16 amino acids. Trimming cost V 0 bases and J 0 bases, with 9 bases left between them. Per the germline V gene, CDR1 is SGHRS and CDR2 is YFSETQ. CDR3 sequence (DNA): TGCGCCAGCAGCTTGGATGGGGCAGCAACTAATGAAAAACTGTTTTTT. The encoded protein is CASSLDGAATNEKLFF.

This clonotype was recorded many times. The CDR3 DNA is TGTGCCAGCAGTTTATGGGTCCTCGAGGGGGCCCCACACAATGAGCAGTTCTTC. It specifies CASSLWVLEGAPHNEQFF. The gene calls are TRBV28 and TRBJ2-1; the match to TRBD1 covers 7 bases. The germline V gene has CDR1 MDHEN and CDR2 SYDVKM. V gave up 0 bases and J gave up 5 bases; unmatched junction bases: 13. The CDR3 consists of 18 residues.

Only a few counts were recorded for this clonotype. The chain recombines TRBV20-1 with TRBJ1-4; possible D gene TRBD1, 5 bases. The CDR3 spans 16 residues. The V end was cut by 5 bases, the J end by 3 bases, with 19 bases between. CDR1 and CDR2 (germline): DFQATT, SNEGSKA (reference sequence). The CDR3 reads CSADKGLHGSNEKLFF. In DNA form, the CDR3 reads TGCAGTGCTGACAAGGGACTTCACGGGTCTAATGAAAAACTGTTTTTT.

This clonotype was picked up many times. J is TRBJ2-1 and V is TRBV5-8; the D gene is possibly TRBD2 (6 bases). This CDR3 contains 15 residues. V was trimmed by 7 bases and J by 2 bases, leaving 16 bases between them. The germline CDR1 and CDR2 sequences are SGHTS and YDEGEE. CDR3 DNA: TGTGCCAGCTCTGAGCGGGCTCCACCCTACAATGAGCAGTTCTTC. Translated: CASSERAPPYNEQFF.

This clonotype has a count of ten or more. DNA for the CDR3: TGTGCCAGCAGTTATCGGACGCCCGGAGGTCAGCCCCAGCATTTT. Its protein product is CASSYRTPGGQPQHF. This chain joins TRBV6-5 and TRBJ1-5; D remains unclear. The CDR3 runs to 15 residues. Germline CDR1 and CDR2: MNHEY and SVGAGI. V shed 3 bases and J shed 6 bases, with 15 bases lying between them.

This clonotype has a handful of counts. V is TRBV27 and J is TRBJ2-1; TRBD2 matches 14 bases. V lost 8 bases and J lost 10; bases outside the gene matches: 10. The length of the CDR3 is 15 residues. From germline, CDR1 is MNHEY and CDR2 SMNVEV (reference sequence). DNA for the CDR3: TGTGCCAGCTCCTCGGGGACTAGCGGGAGCGGCGAGCAGTTCTTC. Amino acid sequence: CASSSGTSGSGEQFF.

V and J are TRBV3-1 and TRBJ2-3, with 12 bases matching TRBD2. Trimming took 4 bases from V and 4 from J; bases not matched to a gene: 15. The CDR3 contains 19 residues. Germline V gives CDR1 LGHDT, CDR2 YNNKEL (reference sequence). DNA for the CDR3: TGTGCCAGCAGCCCCTGGGGACTAGGACTAGCGGGGTCCTCAGATACGCAGTATTTT. Protein: CASSPWGLGLAGSSDTQYF.

The table lists this clonotype with many counts. CDR3 sequence reads: CASSPHPTEAFF. CDR3 DNA sequence: TGTGCCAGCAGCCCCCACCCCACTGAAGCTTTCTTT. This chain uses TRBV5-5 with TRBJ1-1, with D hard to call. The CDR3 extends over 12 amino acids. With 4 bases removed from V and 4 bases from J, the gap between germline ends came to 8 bases. CDR1 and CDR2 from the germline V gene are SGHKS and YYEKEE (reference sequence).

This chain uses TRBV14 with TRBJ1-3; TRBD1 matches at 8 bases. Germline V gene data show CDR1 as SGHDN and CDR2 as FVKESK. CDR3 size: 18 residues. The junction had 9 bases not matched to a gene; V was cut back by 2 bases and J by 0 bases. The CDR3 spells CASSQNRGQATSGNTIYF. The CDR3 DNA reads TGTGCCAGCAGCCAAAACCGGGGACAGGCCACCTCTGGAAACACCATATATTTT.

This clonotype was detected a few times. The genes are TRBV7-9 and TRBJ2-7, with a tentative D call TRBD1 (6 bases). The CDR3 runs 14 residues. V lost 5 bases to trimming and J lost 3 bases, with 14 bases between them. CDR1 is SEHNR and CDR2 is FQNEAQ in the germline V gene (reference sequence). CDR3 protein: CASSAWTADYEQYF. The CDR3 region has the DNA TGTGCCAGCAGCGCATGGACAGCCGACTACGAGCAGTACTTC.

This chain connects TRBV10-3 to TRBJ2-1; 13 bases map to TRBD2. The V and J ends lost 8 bases and 9 bases, in that order; junction bases with no gene match: 4. Per germline, CDR1 ENHRY and CDR2 SYGVKD. This CDR3 contains 13 residues. CDR3 sequence: CAIGTSGGGEQFF. CDR3 DNA: TGTGCCATCGGAACTAGCGGGGGGGGTGAGCAGTTCTTC.

This clonotype showed up many times. The chain recombines TRBV20-1 with TRBJ1-1, with 7 bases identical to TRBD1. The V and J ends lost 6 bases and 1 base, in that order; junction bases with no gene match: 2. Per the germline V gene, CDR1 is DFQATT and CDR2 is SNEGSKA (reference sequence). This CDR3 has 12 residues. The CDR3 here is CSARQGNTEAFF. CDR3 in DNA: TGCAGTGCCCGACAGGGGAACACTGAAGCTTTCTTT.

This clonotype has at least ten counts. The V call is TRBV27, the J call TRBJ1-1; 7 bases line up with TRBD1. Germline V lookup: CDR1 MNHEY, CDR2 SMNVEV (reference sequence). Germline trimming cut 2 bases from V and 5 bases from J; bases unmatched to any gene: 5. The CDR3 extends over 14 amino acids. DNA for the CDR3: TGTGCCAGCAGTTTACGTGGGACAGCAACTGAAGCTTTCTTT. Residues: CASSLRGTATEAFF.

There are many counts of this clonotype. The chain is built from TRBV5-1 and TRBJ2-7; 7 positions agree with TRBD1. From germline, CDR1 is SGHRS and CDR2 YFSETQ. V shed 3 bases and J 0 bases; nucleotides not matched to a gene: 3. The CDR3 runs 14 residues. The CDR3 loop reads CASSSTGSSYEQYF. CDR3 nucleotide sequence: TGCGCCAGCAGCTCGACAGGGAGCTCCTACGAGCAGTACTTC.

This clonotype was detected many times. Sequence at one end of the junction differs from germline and may be a read error. The chain links TRBV7-7 to TRBJ2-5; D is tentatively TRBD1 or TRBD2 (5 bases each). The CDR3 sequence is 14 residues long. CDR1 SSHAT and CDR2 FNYEAQ come from the germline V gene (reference sequence). The DNA for the CDR3 is TGTGCTAGCAGCTTAGGGACGGCCCAAGAGACCCAGTACTTC. Protein product: CASSLGTAQETQYF.

This sequence joins TRBV9 and TRBJ2-3, with no clear D. The V end was cut by 3 bases, the J end by 5 bases, with 10 bases between. From germline, CDR1 is SGDLS and CDR2 YYNGEE. This CDR3 region has 13 residues. The CDR3 nucleotides read TGTGCCAGCAGCGCCCCGGGTTTAGATACGCAGTATTTT. Translation gives CASSAPGLDTQYF.

In its sample, this clonotype was seen many times. The gene calls are TRBV12-3 or TRBV12-4 and TRBJ2-3; D remains ambiguous. V lost 6 bases and J 1 base, leaving 2 bases between the germline ends. The CDR3 length is 11 residues. The CDR3 DNA follows: TGTGCCAGCAGCCGCACAGATACGCAGTATTTT. Protein sequence: CASSRTDTQYF.

The V call is TRBV2, the J call TRBJ2-7; D ambiguous. The CDR3 length is 13 residues. Germline CDR1 and CDR2: SNHLY and FYNNEI. Trimming stripped 7 bases from V and 7 bases from J, with 17 bases between. CDR3 protein: CASNFYLGEEQYF. Here the CDR3 DNA reads TGTGCCAGCAACTTTTATTTGGGCGAGGAGCAGTACTTC.

This clonotype has only one observation. The chain carries TRBV7-8 and TRBJ2-3; D ambiguous. The V and J ends lost 3 bases and 7 bases respectively, with 8 bases between them. The CDR3 contains 12 residues. Germline V gene lookup returns CDR1 SGHVS and CDR2 FQNEAQ. For the CDR3, the DNA is TGTGCCAGCAGCTTGGGTCGGCATACGCAGTATTTT. Translated, it gives CASSLGRHTQYF.

This clonotype has more than one count but fewer than ten. In DNA form, the CDR3 reads TGTGCCAGCAGCTCAGAGGGGAGACCCCAAGAGACCCAGTACTTC. Protein: CASSSEGRPQETQYF. The V gene is TRBV9, the J gene TRBJ2-5, with D perhaps given as TRBD1 or TRBD2 (5 bases each). Trimming stripped 4 bases from V and 1 base from J, with 14 bases between. Germline-derived CDR1 and CDR2 are SGDLS and YYNGEE. The CDR3 is 15 amino acids.

This clonotype was observed a few times. The genes are TRBV12-3 or TRBV12-4 and TRBJ2-7, with 8 bases identical to TRBD2. This CDR3 comprises 15 residues. With 3 bases clipped from V and 0 bases from J, the junction kept 4 bases outside the gene matches. The CDR3 DNA sequence: TGTGCCAGCAGTTTTAGCGGGAAGAGCTCCTACGAGCAGTACTTC. Residues: CASSFSGKSSYEQYF.

There are a few counts of this clonotype. The gene calls are TRBV3-1 and TRBJ2-5; D remains ambiguous. The CDR3 consists of 13 residues. The germline V gene has CDR1 LGHDT and CDR2 YNNKEL (reference sequence). V was cut by 5 bases and J by 5 bases, with 12 bases left in between. The CDR3 DNA reads as TGTGCCAGCAGCGATACGATCCGGGAGACCCAGTACTTC. It is translated as CASSDTIRETQYF.

This clonotype came up many times. This chain links TRBV7-9 with TRBJ2-5; D is tentatively TRBD1 or TRBD2 (5 bases each). Looked up from germline, CDR1 is SEHNR and CDR2 is FQNEAQ (reference sequence). The V end lost 5 bases, the J end lost 4 bases, and 20 bases lay between the germline ends. The CDR3 is 16 amino acids. This CDR3 is CASSPGHPGEGETQYF. The CDR3 nucleotides read TGTGCCAGCAGCCCAGGACACCCAGGAGAGGGAGAGACCCAGTACTTC.

This chain uses TRBV30 with TRBJ2-7, with TRBD2 as a possible D gene (6 bases). CDR3 length equals 14 residues. CDR1 and CDR2 (germline): GTSNPN, SVGIG (reference sequence). V lost 3 bases, J lost 0 bases, and 12 bases lay in between. The CDR3 sequence: CAWSRGISSYEQYF. CDR3 in DNA: TGTGCCTGGAGCCGCGGGATCAGCTCCTACGAGCAGTACTTC.

This clonotype appeared many times. The chain couples TRBV9 to TRBJ2-5; 9 bases map to TRBD2. This CDR3 contains 16 residues. Germline CDR1 reads SGDLS; CDR2 reads YYNGEE. With 4 bases clipped from V and 5 bases from J, the junction kept 12 bases outside the gene matches. CDR3 protein: CASSPLGGGASETQYF. The CDR3 nucleotides read TGTGCCAGCAGCCCCCTTGGCGGGGGGGCCTCGGAGACCCAGTACTTC.